This TCR beta chain was sequenced for a study of shared clonotypes between healthy human individuals. The J segment lost 0 bases and the V segment lost 7 bases, leaving 15 bases of the junction unmatched. The germline V gene has CDR1 MNHEY and CDR2 SMNVEV (reference sequence). This CDR3 is built from 19 residues. All donors were healthy HIV-negative adults lacking recent acute infections or vaccinations. TCRdb's copy holds only in-frame clones and misses some; the assay was immunoSEQ multiplex PCR. The sample holds around 2,000,000 clones, roughly 96% seen once. Sequencing was carried out using naive CD4+ T cells sorted from blood. Subset meaning: CD45RA+ positively selected. The TCR was taken from a man between 18 and 35 years old in good health. The chain employs TRBV27 and TRBJ2-5; 12 positions agree with TRBD2. The CDR3 loop reads CASTSTRTSGKIYQETQYF. The CDR3 bases are TGTGCCAGCACCTCGACCCGGACTAGCGGGAAGATCTACCAAGAGACCCAGTACTTC.